There are a few counts of the clone carrying this T cell receptor beta chain. The CDR3 is 13 amino acids. The ends were cut back, 0 bases at V and 4 bases at J, with 4 bases in the middle. Germline CDR1 reads MNHEY; CDR2 reads SVGAGI. This sample is drawn from a study of cytomegalovirus exposure and HLA in healthy donors. Primers for the PCR totalled 60 Vbeta and 13 Jbeta. Assay: immunoSEQ multiplex PCR; the TCRdb copy retains only in-frame clones and omits some. This table has roughly 190,000 clones, approximately 80% appearing once. The TCR sequence derives from a woman in her twenties or thirties in good health and CMV-seronegative. The material sequenced was PBMCs. This chain connects TRBV6-5 to TRBJ1-5; unclear D gene. The CDR3 spells CASSYSRNQPQHF. In DNA form, the CDR3 reads TGTGCCAGCAGTTACTCGAGGAATCAGCCCCAGCATTTT.